Below, 24 T cell receptor beta chains from the same sample are listed, as sequenced in a study of blood T cells in healthy people across ages. Through a sample-barcoded 5' primer and a J-beta primer mix, a second PCR was run for roughly 6 to 11 cycles. TCRdb fed the 5' RACE reads into MiXCR, producing one record per CDR3 protein. The sample has 700,000 to 850,000 distinct CDR3 sequences, roughly 35% seen once. Material: blood. The receptors derive from a man aged 18 to 30 in good health.

The rearrangement joins TRBV10-3 to TRBJ2-3; TRBD1 agrees at 10 bases. The trim removed 6 bases at V and 4 bases at J, leaving 4 bases unmatched. Per the germline V gene, CDR1 is ENHRY and CDR2 is SYGVKD. The CDR3 length is 14 residues. This CDR3 reads CAIRGDRGSDTQYF. CDR3 bases: TGTGCCATCAGGGGGGACAGGGGCTCAGATACGCAGTATTTT.

This chain joins TRBV18 and TRBJ1-1; TRBD1 aligns across 7 bases. The CDR3 runs to 15 residues. Trimming removed 3 bases from V and 0 bases from J; junction bases left unmatched: 4. Germline CDR1 and CDR2: KGHSH and LQKENI. The CDR3 is CASSPLDRVNTEAFF. The CDR3 DNA sequence: TGTGCCAGCTCACCCTTAGACAGGGTGAACACTGAAGCTTTCTTT.

V gene TRBV20-1 combines with J gene TRBJ2-7; perhaps TRBD2 as D (6 bases). Germline loops: CDR1 DFQATT, CDR2 SNEGSKA (reference sequence). The CDR3 totals 14 residues. V was shortened by 6 bases and J by 2 bases, with 17 bases between the two germline ends. The CDR3 DNA reads TGCAGTGCGATTAGGAGGGGCGGGGCCTACGAGCAGTACTTC. It translates to CSAIRRGGAYEQYF.

This clonotype was detected a few times. This sequence joins TRBV7-9 and TRBJ1-1; D might be TRBD1 (6 bases). Germline values: CDR1 SEHNR, CDR2 FQNEAQ (reference sequence). With 5 bases removed from V and 1 base from J, the gap between germline ends came to 14 bases. This CDR3 is 15 amino acids long. The CDR3 nucleotides read TGTGCCAGCAGCCCTCGGACAGACTCGAACACTGAAGCTTTCTTT. The encoded protein is CASSPRTDSNTEAFF.

The chain recombines TRBV7-2 with TRBJ1-2; D is ambiguous. The V gene lost 1 base and the J gene lost 4 bases, with 10 bases spanning the gap. The germline gives CDR1 SGHTA, CDR2 FQGNSA. CDR3 size: 14 residues. Here the CDR3 reads CASSLGVGTYGYTF. As DNA, the CDR3 is TGTGCCAGCAGCTTAGGGGTGGGAACCTATGGCTACACCTTC.

On this clonotype itself: A much larger clone is a single base away; this may be a read error. The chain combines TRBV5-1 with TRBJ2-4; D uncertain. The DNA end lines up better with TRBJ2-7; the J call may be wrong. Per the germline V gene, CDR1 is SGHRS and CDR2 is YFSETQ. The CDR3 is 15 amino acids. As DNA, the CDR3 is TGCGCCAGCAGCTTGGCCGGCAGGCCTGGCTACGAGCAGTACTTC. It yields the protein CASSLAGRPGYEQYF.

The V and J genes are TRBV9 and TRBJ1-1, with TRBD1 as a possible D gene (5 bases). There are 13 residues in the CDR3. The ends were cut back, 3 bases at V and 4 bases at J, with 10 bases in the middle. The germline V gene encodes CDR1 SGDLS and CDR2 YYNGEE. Written as DNA, the CDR3 is TGTGCCAGCAGCGGAGGGGACGGCACTGAAGCTTTCTTT. Translated: CASSGGDGTEAFF.

The chain recombines TRBV20-1 with TRBJ1-1; 8 nucleotides match TRBD1. Losses at the gene ends were 6 bases for V and 4 bases for J; bases not matched to a gene: 10. The CDR3 contains 14 residues. Germline CDR1 and CDR2: DFQATT and SNEGSKA (reference sequence). CDR3 residues: CSAPPSDRATEAFF. As DNA, the CDR3 is TGCAGTGCCCCCCCGTCGGACAGGGCCACTGAAGCTTTCTTT.

Notes on this clonotype: The junction departs from germline at one end; a sequencing error may be responsible. The chain uses TRBV6-5 and TRBJ2-7; 9 nucleotides agree with TRBD2. This CDR3 spans 15 amino acids. The V gene's germline CDR1 is MNHEY and CDR2 SVGAGI. The CDR3 reads CASSYPGGGANEHYF. DNA of the CDR3: TGTGCCAGCAGTTACCCTGGCGGGGGGGCTAATGAGCACTACTTC.

This clonotype was observed a few times. The chain joins TRBV15 to TRBJ2-2; no definite D call. The CDR3 totals 16 residues. Per the germline V gene, CDR1 is LNHNV and CDR2 is YYDKDF (reference sequence). With 0 bases removed from V and 0 bases from J, the gap between germline ends came to 8 bases. CDR3 sequence reads: CATSREGLANTGELFF. The DNA of the CDR3 is TGTGCCACCAGCAGAGAAGGGCTCGCGAACACCGGGGAGCTGTTTTTT.

Comment on this clonotype: At one end the junction does not follow the germline gene, possibly because of a read error. The rearrangement joins TRBV2 to TRBJ1-1; D gene ambiguous. This CDR3 comprises 14 residues. The germline CDR1 and CDR2 sequences are SNHLY and FYNNEI. CDR3 loop: CASREETTGTEAFF. The CDR3 nucleotides are TGTGCCAGCAGGGAAGAAACCACGGGAACTGAAGCTTTCTTT. The variable domain in full, completed from reference TRBV2 and TRBJ1-1, reads EPEVTQTPSHQVTQMGQEVILRCVPISNHLYFYWYRQILGQKVEFLVSFYNNEISEKSEIFDDQFSVERPDGSNFTLKIRSTKLEDSAMYFCASREETTGTEAFFGQGTRLTVV.

On this clonotype: A much larger clone differs by one base, so this may be a read error. The V gene is TRBV7-6, the J gene TRBJ2-7; possible D gene TRBD2, 6 bases. This CDR3 spans 14 amino acids. The germline V gene encodes CDR1 SGHVS and CDR2 FNYEAQ. CDR3 DNA sequence: TGTGCCAGCAGCCGGGACTTAAACTCCGACGAGCAGTACTTC. Translated: CASSRDLNSDEQYF.

This clonotype was counted between two and nine times. The chain couples TRBV20-1 to TRBJ2-4; TRBD2 matches at 8 bases. This CDR3 is built from 17 residues. Germline V gene data show CDR1 as DFQATT and CDR2 as SNEGSKA (reference sequence). V shed 6 bases and J 2 bases; nucleotides not matched to a gene: 15. The CDR3 region is CSAHLLKRGTSKNIQYF. CDR3 DNA: TGCAGTGCCCACCTCTTGAAGCGGGGGACTTCCAAAAACATTCAGTACTTC.

The J gene is TRBJ1-5, the V gene TRBV5-6, with TRBD1 as a possible D gene (5 bases). This CDR3 has 14 residues. From germline, CDR1 is SGHDT and CDR2 YYEEEE. V lost 2 bases and J lost 5, with 11 bases in between. CDR3 sequence: CASSFGHPDQPQHF. The CDR3 DNA is TGTGCCAGCAGCTTCGGACATCCTGATCAGCCCCAGCATTTT.

This clonotype was detected a few times. The rearrangement joins TRBV7-2 to TRBJ2-7; 8 nucleotides match TRBD1. The V and J ends lost 3 bases and 7 bases, in that order; junction bases with no gene match: 8. The CDR3 runs to 14 residues. Per germline, CDR1 SGHTA and CDR2 FQGNSA. The CDR3 reads CASSFGQGGLEQYF. The CDR3 nucleotides are TGTGCCAGCAGCTTTGGACAGGGAGGCTTGGAGCAGTACTTC. The variable domain in full, completed from reference TRBV7-2 and TRBJ2-7, reads GAGVSQSPSNKVTEKGKDVELRCDPISGHTALYWYRQSLGQGLEFLIYFQGNSAPDKSGLPSDRFSAERTGGSVSTLTIQRTQQEDSAVYLCASSFGQGGLEQYFGPGTRLTVT.

This clonotype has ten or more counts. The rearrangement links TRBV20-1 to TRBJ2-1; maybe TRBD2 (6 bases). The CDR3 is made up of 11 amino acids. Trimming took off 3 bases at V and 9 bases at J, with 9 bases between the two ends. Germline V gene sequence: CDR1 DFQATT, CDR2 SNEGSKA (reference sequence). The CDR3 region is CSARGGIEQFF. Here the CDR3 DNA reads TGCAGTGCTAGGGGGGGAATTGAGCAGTTCTTC.

V gene TRBV6-6 combines with J gene TRBJ2-7; 7 positions agree with TRBD2. The CDR3 sequence is 13 residues long. CDR1 is MNHNY, CDR2 SVGAGI, per germline (reference sequence). Germline trimming cut 10 bases from V and 3 bases from J; bases unmatched to any gene: 9. The CDR3 coding sequence is TGTGCCACCAGAAGGGACTATTACTACGAGCAGTACTTC. Translated, it gives CATRRDYYYEQYF.

The chain recombines TRBV30 with TRBJ1-2; 7 positions agree with TRBD1. V dropped 3 bases and J dropped 7; count of bases not matched to a gene: 5. Germline assignment: CDR1 GTSNPN and CDR2 SVGIG (reference sequence). This CDR3 has 12 amino acids. The CDR3 nucleotides read TGTGCCTGGAGCATAGGGGGCTCTGGCTACACCTTC. Residues: CAWSIGGSGYTF.

Notes on this clonotype: A read error may be the cause here, since a much bigger clone is one base away. This chain connects TRBV4-3 to TRBJ2-3; D perhaps matches TRBD1 (6 bases). V was pared by 4 bases and J by 4 bases, with 15 bases between. The germline gives CDR1 LGHNA, CDR2 YSLEER. The CDR3 is made up of 15 amino acids. The CDR3 spells CASSPGTLSPDTQYF. Written as DNA, the CDR3 is TGCGCCAGCAGCCCCGGGACACTCAGCCCAGATACGCAGTATTTT.

This clonotype came up many times. This chain uses TRBV20-1 with TRBJ2-3, with 8 nucleotides matching TRBD1. The CDR3 is 15 residues long. Trimming cost V 7 bases and J 4 bases; bases outside gene matches: 13. The germline V gene encodes CDR1 DFQATT and CDR2 SNEGSKA (reference sequence). The CDR3 is CSVLTLGQGADTQYF. DNA of the CDR3: TGCAGTGTCCTTACCCTCGGACAGGGCGCAGATACGCAGTATTTT.

The CDR3 reads CASRFLQNTGELFF. In DNA, the CDR3 is TGTGCCAGCAGATTTTTACAGAACACCGGGGAGCTGTTTTTT. The gene calls are TRBV12-3 or TRBV12-4 and TRBJ2-2; D not resolved. The CDR3 consists of 14 residues. V lost 6 bases and J 1 base, leaving 9 bases between the germline ends.

The chain uses TRBV7-2 and TRBJ2-3; D not resolved. The germline V gene has CDR1 SGHTA and CDR2 FQGNSA. The CDR3 extends over 15 amino acids. Trimming removed 1 base at V and 1 base at J, with 9 bases between. CDR3 sequence reads: CASSLVAYRTDTQYF. The DNA of the CDR3 is TGTGCCAGCAGCTTAGTGGCCTACCGCACAGATACGCAGTATTTT.

The chain combines TRBV7-2 with TRBJ2-4, with D possibly matching TRBD2 (6 bases). The CDR3 has 15 residues. CDR1 SGHTA and CDR2 FQGNSA come from the germline V gene. Trimming pared 5 bases from V and 4 bases from J, leaving 15 bases between. Here the CDR3 DNA reads TGTGCCAGCAGCCTCCGGGACTGGGAGAAAAACATTCAGTACTTC. As protein: CASSLRDWEKNIQYF. Full variable domain (outside the CDR3, taken from reference TRBV7-2 and TRBJ2-4): GAGVSQSPSNKVTEKGKDVELRCDPISGHTALYWYRQSLGQGLEFLIYFQGNSAPDKSGLPSDRFSAERTGGSVSTLTIQRTQQEDSAVYLCASSLRDWEKNIQYFGAGTRLSVL.

Only one count was recorded for this clonotype. One base away lies a much larger clone, so this may be a sequencing read error. The genes are TRBV12-3 or TRBV12-4 and TRBJ2-1; D is perhaps TRBD1 (5 bases). The CDR3 totals 12 residues. CDR3 nucleotides: TGTGCCAGCAGGTTAGCAGGGTATGAGCAGTTCTTC. Protein: CASRLAGYEQFF.